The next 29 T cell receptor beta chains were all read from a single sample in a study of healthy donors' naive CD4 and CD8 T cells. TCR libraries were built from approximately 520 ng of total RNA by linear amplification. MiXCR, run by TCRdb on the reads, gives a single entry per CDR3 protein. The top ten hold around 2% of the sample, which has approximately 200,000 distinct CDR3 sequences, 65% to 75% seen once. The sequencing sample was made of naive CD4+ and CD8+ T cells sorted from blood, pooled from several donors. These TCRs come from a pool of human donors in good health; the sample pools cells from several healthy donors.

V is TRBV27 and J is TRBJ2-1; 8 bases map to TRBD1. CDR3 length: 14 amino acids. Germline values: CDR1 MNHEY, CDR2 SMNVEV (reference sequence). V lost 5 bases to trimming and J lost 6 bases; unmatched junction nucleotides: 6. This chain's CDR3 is CASSRTGPLNEQFF. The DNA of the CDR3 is TGTGCCAGCAGTCGGACAGGGCCCCTCAATGAGCAGTTCTTC.

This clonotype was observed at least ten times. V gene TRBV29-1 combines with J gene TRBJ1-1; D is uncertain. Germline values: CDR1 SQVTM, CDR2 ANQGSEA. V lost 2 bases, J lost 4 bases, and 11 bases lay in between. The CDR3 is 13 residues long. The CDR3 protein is CSVEFALGTEAFF. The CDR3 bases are TGCAGCGTTGAATTCGCCCTGGGCACTGAAGCTTTCTTT.

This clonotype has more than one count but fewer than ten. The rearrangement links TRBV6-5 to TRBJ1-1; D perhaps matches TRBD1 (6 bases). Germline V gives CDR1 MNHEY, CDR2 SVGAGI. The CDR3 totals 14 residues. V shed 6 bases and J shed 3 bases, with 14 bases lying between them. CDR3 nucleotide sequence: TGTGCCAGCAGCCGCGGACAGCTAGACACTGAAGCTTTCTTT. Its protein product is CASSRGQLDTEAFF.

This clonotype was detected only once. The CDR3 protein is CSASSPRFGTDTQYF. CDR3 sequence (DNA): TGCAGTGCTAGCTCCCCCAGATTTGGCACAGATACGCAGTATTTT. The V call is TRBV20-1, the J call TRBJ2-3; D remains unclear. The CDR3 consists of 15 residues. Germline CDR1 DFQATT, CDR2 SNEGSKA (reference sequence). V was shortened by 3 bases and J by 1 base, with 14 bases between the two germline ends.

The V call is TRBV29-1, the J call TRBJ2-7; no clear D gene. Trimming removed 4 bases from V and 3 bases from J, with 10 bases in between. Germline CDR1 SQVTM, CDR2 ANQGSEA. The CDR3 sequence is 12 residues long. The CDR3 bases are TGCAGCGTTGTTGTGTCCATCTACGAGCAGTACTTC. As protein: CSVVVSIYEQYF.

CDR3 DNA: TGTGCCAGTAGTCACCCGACAGGGCGCACTGAAGCTTTCTTT. It codes for CASSHPTGRTEAFF. The chain links TRBV19 to TRBJ1-1; TRBD1 aligns across 7 bases. CDR3 size: 14 residues. With V trimmed by 5 bases and J by 4 bases, 7 bases remained unmatched. Germline V lookup: CDR1 LNHDA, CDR2 SQIVND (reference sequence).

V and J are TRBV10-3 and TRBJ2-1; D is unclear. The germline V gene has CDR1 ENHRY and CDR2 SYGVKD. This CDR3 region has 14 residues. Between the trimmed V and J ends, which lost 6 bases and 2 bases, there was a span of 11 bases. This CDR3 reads CAIRSDNPYNEQFF. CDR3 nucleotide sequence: TGTGCCATCAGGAGCGACAACCCCTACAATGAGCAGTTCTTC.

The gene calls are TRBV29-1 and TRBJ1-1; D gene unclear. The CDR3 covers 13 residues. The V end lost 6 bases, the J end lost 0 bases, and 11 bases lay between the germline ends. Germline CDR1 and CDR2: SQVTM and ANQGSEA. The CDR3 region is CSVKGRMNTEAFF. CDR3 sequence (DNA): TGCAGCGTCAAAGGACGGATGAACACTGAAGCTTTCTTT.

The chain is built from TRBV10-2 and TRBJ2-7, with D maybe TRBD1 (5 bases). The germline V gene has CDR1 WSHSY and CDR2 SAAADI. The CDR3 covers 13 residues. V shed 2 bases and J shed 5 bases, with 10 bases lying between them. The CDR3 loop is CASSEGHPDEQYF. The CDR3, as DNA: TGCGCCAGCAGTGAGGGACATCCAGACGAGCAGTACTTC.

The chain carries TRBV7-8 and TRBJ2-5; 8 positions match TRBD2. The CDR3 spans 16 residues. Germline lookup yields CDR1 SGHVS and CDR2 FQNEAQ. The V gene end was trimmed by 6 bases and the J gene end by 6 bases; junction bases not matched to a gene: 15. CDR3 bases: TGTGCCAGCAGTGAACGGCTAGCGGGCCTCACAAAGACCCAGTACTTC. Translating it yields CASSERLAGLTKTQYF. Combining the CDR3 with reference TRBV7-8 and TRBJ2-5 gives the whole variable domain GAGVSQSPRYKVAKRGQDVALRCDPISGHVSLFWYQQALGQGPEFLTYFQNEAQLDKSGLPSDRFFAERPEGSVSTLKIQRTQQEDSAVYLCASSERLAGLTKTQYFGPGTRLLVL.

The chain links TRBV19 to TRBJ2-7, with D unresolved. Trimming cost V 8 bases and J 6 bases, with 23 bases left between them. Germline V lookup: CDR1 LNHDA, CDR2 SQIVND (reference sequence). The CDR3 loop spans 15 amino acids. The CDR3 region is CASASDGPYPLEQYF. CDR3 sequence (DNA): TGTGCCAGTGCCAGCGACGGGCCCTACCCTCTCGAGCAGTACTTC.

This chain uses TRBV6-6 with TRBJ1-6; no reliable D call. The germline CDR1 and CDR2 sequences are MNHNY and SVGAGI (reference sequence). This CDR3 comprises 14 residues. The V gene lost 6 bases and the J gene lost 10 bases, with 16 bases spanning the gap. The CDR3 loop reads CASSYSGNQSPLHF. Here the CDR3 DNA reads TGTGCCAGCAGCTATAGCGGGAACCAATCACCCCTCCACTTT.

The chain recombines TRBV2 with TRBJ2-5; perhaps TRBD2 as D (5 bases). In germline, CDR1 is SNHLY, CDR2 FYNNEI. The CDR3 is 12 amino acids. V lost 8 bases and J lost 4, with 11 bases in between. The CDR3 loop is CASLGGRETQYF. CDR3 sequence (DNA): TGTGCCAGCCTAGGAGGAAGAGAGACCCAGTACTTC.

CDR3 nucleotide sequence: TGTGCCAGTCGGCAGGAGGGCACTGAAGCTTTCTTT. Translation: CASRQEGTEAFF. This chain uses TRBV19 with TRBJ1-1; D is uncertain. V was clipped by 8 bases and J by 4 bases, with 11 bases between them. In germline, CDR1 is LNHDA, CDR2 SQIVND (reference sequence). The CDR3 runs 12 residues.

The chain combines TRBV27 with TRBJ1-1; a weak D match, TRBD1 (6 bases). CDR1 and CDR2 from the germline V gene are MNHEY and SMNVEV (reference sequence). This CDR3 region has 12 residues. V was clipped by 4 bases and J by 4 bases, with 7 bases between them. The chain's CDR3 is CASSSGATEAFF. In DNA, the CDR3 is TGTGCCAGCAGTTCGGGGGCCACTGAAGCTTTCTTT.

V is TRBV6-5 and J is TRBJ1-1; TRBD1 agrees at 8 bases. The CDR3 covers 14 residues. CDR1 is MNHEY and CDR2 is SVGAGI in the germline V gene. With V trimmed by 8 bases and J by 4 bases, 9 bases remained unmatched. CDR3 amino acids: CASRRTGSSTEAFF. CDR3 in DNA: TGTGCCAGCCGACGGACAGGGTCGAGCACTGAAGCTTTCTTT.

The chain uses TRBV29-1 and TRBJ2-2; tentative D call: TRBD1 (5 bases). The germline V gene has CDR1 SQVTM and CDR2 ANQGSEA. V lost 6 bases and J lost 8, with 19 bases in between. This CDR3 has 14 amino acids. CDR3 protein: CSVGDRGVLGELFF. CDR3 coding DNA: TGCAGCGTAGGGGATAGGGGCGTTTTGGGGGAGCTGTTTTTT.

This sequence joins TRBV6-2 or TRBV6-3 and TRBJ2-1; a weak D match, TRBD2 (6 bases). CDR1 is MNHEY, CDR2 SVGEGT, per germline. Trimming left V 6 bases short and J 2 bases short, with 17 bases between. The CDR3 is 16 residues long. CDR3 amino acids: CASSPFREPPYNEQFF. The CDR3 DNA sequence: TGTGCCAGCAGCCCGTTCCGGGAGCCTCCCTACAATGAGCAGTTCTTC.

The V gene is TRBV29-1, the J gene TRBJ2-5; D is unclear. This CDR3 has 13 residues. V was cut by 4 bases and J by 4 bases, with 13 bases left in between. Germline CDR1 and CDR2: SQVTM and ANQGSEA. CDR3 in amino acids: CSVAQDSAETQYF. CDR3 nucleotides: TGCAGCGTTGCGCAGGATTCGGCAGAGACCCAGTACTTC.

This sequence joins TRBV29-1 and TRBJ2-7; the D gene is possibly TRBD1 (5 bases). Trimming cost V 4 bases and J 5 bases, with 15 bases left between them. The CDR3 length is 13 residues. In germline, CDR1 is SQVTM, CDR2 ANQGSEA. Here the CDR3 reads CSVALAGWNEQYF. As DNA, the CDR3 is TGCAGCGTTGCCTTGGCAGGGTGGAACGAGCAGTACTTC.

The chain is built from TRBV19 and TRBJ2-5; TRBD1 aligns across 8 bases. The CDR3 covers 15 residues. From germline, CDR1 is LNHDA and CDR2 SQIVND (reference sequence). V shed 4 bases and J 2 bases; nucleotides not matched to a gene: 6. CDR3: CASSSRDRPQETQYF. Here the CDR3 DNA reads TGTGCCAGTAGTAGCCGGGACAGGCCGCAAGAGACCCAGTACTTC.

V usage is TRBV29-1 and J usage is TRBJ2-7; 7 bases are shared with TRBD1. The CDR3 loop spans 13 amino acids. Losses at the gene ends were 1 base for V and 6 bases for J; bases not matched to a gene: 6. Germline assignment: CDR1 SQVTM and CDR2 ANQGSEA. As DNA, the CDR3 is TGCAGCGTTGAAGCACAGGGGTACGGCGAGCAGTACTTC. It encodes CSVEAQGYGEQYF.

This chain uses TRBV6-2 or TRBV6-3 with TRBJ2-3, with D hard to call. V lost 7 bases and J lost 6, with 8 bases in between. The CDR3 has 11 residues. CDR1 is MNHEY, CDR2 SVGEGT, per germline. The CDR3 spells CASTFADTQYF. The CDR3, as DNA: TGTGCCAGCACCTTCGCCGATACGCAGTATTTT.

The CDR3 reads CASSYEAGGPSGEQFF. CDR3 DNA sequence: TGTGCCAGCAGTTACGAAGCGGGAGGGCCTTCGGGTGAGCAGTTCTTC. V and J are TRBV6-2 or TRBV6-3 and TRBJ2-1, with 10 nucleotides matching TRBD2. After removal of 2 bases from V and 9 bases from J, the junction contained 10 bases not matched to a gene. This CDR3 is built from 16 residues. Germline CDR1 is MNHEY and CDR2 is SVGEGT.

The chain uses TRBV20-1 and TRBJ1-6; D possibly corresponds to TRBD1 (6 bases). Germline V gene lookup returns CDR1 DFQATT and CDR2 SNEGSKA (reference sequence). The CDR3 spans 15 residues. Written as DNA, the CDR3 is TGCAGGGGGAACAGGGTAGTATCCTATAATTCACCCCTCCACTTT. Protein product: CRGNRVVSYNSPLHF.

The CDR3 protein is CAWSATGRSYGYTF. CDR3 nucleotide sequence: TGTGCCTGGAGCGCCACCGGACGGAGCTATGGCTACACCTTC. This chain links TRBV30 with TRBJ1-2; no clear D. Deletions cut 3 bases from V and 4 bases from J, with 15 bases between. CDR3 size: 14 residues. The germline CDR1 and CDR2 sequences are GTSNPN and SVGIG (reference sequence).

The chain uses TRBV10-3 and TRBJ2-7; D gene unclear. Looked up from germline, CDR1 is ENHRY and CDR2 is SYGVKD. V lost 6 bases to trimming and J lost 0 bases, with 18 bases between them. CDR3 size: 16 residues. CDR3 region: CAIRGGTSPSSYEQYF. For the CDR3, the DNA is TGTGCCATCAGAGGCGGCACGTCGCCATCCTCCTACGAGCAGTACTTC.

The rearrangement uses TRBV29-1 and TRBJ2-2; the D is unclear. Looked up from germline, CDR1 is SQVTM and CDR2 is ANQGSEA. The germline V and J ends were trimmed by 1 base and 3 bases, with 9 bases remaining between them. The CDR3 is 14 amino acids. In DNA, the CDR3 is TGCAGCGTTGAAGGCCAACCCCACACCGGGGAGCTGTTTTTT. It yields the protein CSVEGQPHTGELFF.

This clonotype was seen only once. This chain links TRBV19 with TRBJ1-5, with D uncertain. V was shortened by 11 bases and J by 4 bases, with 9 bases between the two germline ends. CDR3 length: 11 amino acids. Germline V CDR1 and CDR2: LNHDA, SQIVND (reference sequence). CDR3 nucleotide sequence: TGTGCCTTCCGGACGAATCAGCCCCAGCATTTT. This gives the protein CAFRTNQPQHF.